A selection of T cell receptor beta chains follows, all from one sample in a study of OX40 agonist ivuxolimab in advanced cancers. Generated by immunoSEQ multiplex PCR, the TCRdb table keeps only in-frame clones and is missing some. This table has roughly 40,000 clones, 85% to 90% appearing once. The sequenced sample was CD4+ or CD8+ T cells sorted from blood, obtained in a trial of the OX40 agonist ivuxolimab. The receptors come from an adult with an advanced solid tumor such as melanoma, head and neck, liver or kidney cancer. The CDR3 runs from the conserved cysteine through the conserved F or W. A D gene is named only where the DNA matches it firmly. Only part of the rows carry a size: once, few, many, or a class if the clone is expanded.

j_gene | v_gene | abundance | d_gene | CDR3nt | CDR3aa
TRBJ2-5 | TRBV9 | . | . | TGTGCCAGCAGCCCCAGAGTGGAGCCAAGGGAGACCCAGTACTTC | CASSPRVEPRETQYF
TRBJ2-1 | TRBV28 | . | TRBD2 | TGTGCCAGCAGTGAAGCGGGACTGACTTGGGAGCAGTTCTTC | CASSEAGLTWEQFF
TRBJ2-7 | TRBV30 | . | . | TGTGCCTGGAGTGTACGCGGCTACGAGCAGTACTTC | CAWSVRGYEQYF
TRBJ1-4 | TRBV14 | . | . | TGTGCCAGCAGCCAAGGGGGGGAAAAACTGTTTTTT | CASSQGGEKLFF
TRBJ2-3 | TRBV10-3 | . | . | TGTGCCATCAAATTCTCAGAAACAGATACGCAGTATTTT | CAIKFSETDTQYF
TRBJ1-4 | TRBV30 | . | . | TGTGCCTGGAGTGCCCAGCTTAATGAAAAACTGTTTTTT | CAWSAQLNEKLFF
TRBJ2-6 | TRBV4-1 | once | . | TGCGCCAGCAGCCAAGATCGGGCAATGAGCTCTGGGGCCAACGTCCTGACTTTC | CASSQDRAMSSGANVLTF
TRBJ2-3 | TRBV15 | . | TRBD2 | TGTGCCACCAGCAAGAGGGGGACTAGCTCAGATACGCAGTATTTT | CATSKRGTSSDTQYF
TRBJ2-5 | TRBV7-9 | . | . | TGTGCCAGCAGCCTTGGTTCACTCTCGGGGAGAGGGGAGACCCAGTACTTC | CASSLGSLSGRGETQYF
TRBJ1-4 | TRBV7-3 | . | . | TGTGCCAGCAGCTTACTCCCAACTACCGATGAAAAACTGTTTTTT | CASSLLPTTDEKLFF
TRBJ2-1 | TRBV5-1 | . | TRBD2 | TGCGCCAGCTCCAATCCGGGACTAGCGGGAGGGCCTGCCTACAATGAGCAGTTCTTC | CASSNPGLAGGPAYNEQFF
TRBJ2-7 | TRBV28 | once | . | TGTGCCAGCAGCCTTACAAACTACGAGCAGTACTTC | CASSLTNYEQYF
TRBJ1-4 | TRBV18 | . | TRBD1 | TGTGCCAGCTCACCACAGGGGACAGGAGAAAAACTGTTTTTT | CASSPQGTGEKLFF
TRBJ2-7 | TRBV28 | . | TRBD2 | TGTGCCAGCCGGCGGAGCGGGATCTCCTACGAGCAGTACTTC | CASRRSGISYEQYF
TRBJ1-1 | TRBV15 | . | . | TGTGCCACCAGCAGAGCGATCGGCCGCGGGAACACTGAAGCTTTCTTT | CATSRAIGRGNTEAFF
TRBJ1-5 | TRBV28 | . | TRBD1 | TGTGCCACTGTGGGACAGGGTGGAGGCAATCAGCCCCAGCATTTT | CATVGQGGGNQPQHF
TRBJ2-7 | TRBV29-1 | few | TRBD1 | TGCAGCGACGGAAAGGGGGCCGCCCACGAGCAGTACTTC | CSDGKGAAHEQYF
TRBJ1-2 | TRBV20-1 | . | . | TGCAGTGCTAGGACAGGCTATGGCTACACCTTC | CSARTGYGYTF
TRBJ2-1 | TRBV5-1 | once | . | TGCGCCAGCAGCTTGGGTGGGCATGAGCAGTTCTTC | CASSLGGHEQFF
TRBJ1-1 | TRBV27 | . | TRBD1 | TGTGCCAGCGGCCGACCCCAGGGGGTGGCTGAAGCTTTCTTT | CASGRPQGVAEAFF
TRBJ1-1 | TRBV25-1 | . | TRBD1 | TGTGCCAGCAGTAAACAGGGGGCGGGCACTGAAGCTTTCTTT | CASSKQGAGTEAFF
TRBJ2-1 | TRBV14 | . | TRBD2 | TGTGCCAGCAGCCAAACAACCGGGACTAACTACAATGAGCAGTTCTTC | CASSQTTGTNYNEQFF
TRBJ2-1 | TRBV27 | once | TRBD2 | TGTGCCAGCAGTCTACTTACCGGGACTAGCTCCTACAATGAGCAGTTCTTC | CASSLLTGTSSYNEQFF
TRBJ2-1 | TRBV11-2 | . | . | TGTGCCAGCAGCTACCAAACCAATGAGCAGTTCTTC | CASSYQTNEQFF
TRBJ1-4 | TRBV4-1 | . | . | TGCGCCAGCAGCCAAGATGGACGGGGGGGTAATGAAAAACTGTTTTTT | CASSQDGRGGNEKLFF
TRBJ1-2 | TRBV28 | . | TRBD1 | TGTGCCAGCAGTTCTCCGACAGGGACGGGGGGCTACACCTTC | CASSSPTGTGGYTF
TRBJ1-1 | TRBV9 | few | . | TGTGCCAGCAGCGTAGGGGGAGGCAGTCTGAACACTGAAGCTTTCTTT | CASSVGGGSLNTEAFF
TRBJ2-7 | TRBV28 | . | . | TGTGCCAGCAGGGGGGCCTACGAGCAGTACTTC | CASRGAYEQYF
TRBJ2-7 | TRBV7-9 | . | . | TGTGCCAGCAGCTTTCCGGGTGAGGGTCGCGAGCAGTACTTC | CASSFPGEGREQYF
TRBJ1-1 | TRBV30 | . | . | TGTGCCTGGAGGGGTGGGGGAACTGAAGCTTTCTTT | CAWRGGGTEAFF
TRBJ1-1 | TRBV25-1 | . | . | TGTGCCAGCAGGTTAAGCACTGAAGCTTTCTTT | CASRLSTEAFF
TRBJ1-2 | TRBV30 | . | . | TGTGCCCAACTGTGGGAGGCACGGGGCTACACCTTC | CAQLWEARGYTF
TRBJ2-1 | TRBV5-1 | . | . | TGCGCCAGCAGCTTGGACTCCAGCGGCTCCTACAATGAGCAGTTCTTC | CASSLDSSGSYNEQFF
TRBJ2-1 | TRBV6-4 | . | TRBD2 | TGTGCCAGCAGTGACTCGGGGGGGACTAGTTTAATCTTC | CASSDSGGTSLIF
TRBJ2-1 | TRBV5-1 | . | TRBD2 | TGCGCCAGCAGCGCGGTAGCGGGAGACCCCTACAATGAGCAGTTCTTC | CASSAVAGDPYNEQFF
TRBJ2-3 | TRBV9 | . | TRBD1 | TGTGCCAGCAGCGTCCAGGGGGGCACAGATACGCAGTATTTT | CASSVQGGTDTQYF
TRBJ2-3 | TRBV9 | . | . | TGTGCCAGCAGCGCCACCTACCAGGGGCCCACAGATACGCAGTATTTT | CASSATYQGPTDTQYF
TRBJ2-7 | TRBV28 | . | . | TGTGCCAGCAGTGTGCGGGACCCCTACGAGCAGTACTTC | CASSVRDPYEQYF
TRBJ2-7 | TRBV28 | medium-sized | . | TGTGCCAGCAGGAATTCAGGGGGGAACGAGCAGTACTTC | CASRNSGGNEQYF
TRBJ1-2 | TRBV6-1 | . | . | TGTGCCAGCAGTGAAAGTGGGTTATTCAGCTATGGCTACACCTTC | CASSESGLFSYGYTF
TRBJ2-1 | TRBV27 | . | . | TGTGCCAGCAACCCGAGGGGCAATGAGCAGTTCTTC | CASNPRGNEQFF
TRBJ2-3 | TRBV23-1 | . | TRBD1 | TGCGCCAGCAGTCAAACCCATGCCCGACAGGGATTCAACACAGATACGCAGTATTTT | CASSQTHARQGFNTDTQYF
TRBJ2-3 | TRBV29-1 | . | TRBD1 | TGCAGCATAGGACAGGGGGGAGATACGCAGTATTTT | CSIGQGGDTQYF
TRBJ2-7 | TRBV2 | . | . | TGTGCCAGCAGTGAAGCTACAGGGCCCCACGGGTCCTACGAGCAGTACTTC | CASSEATGPHGSYEQYF
TRBJ2-3 | TRBV27 | . | . | TGTGCCAGCAGTTTCCCGGACACAGATACGCAGTATTTT | CASSFPDTDTQYF
TRBJ2-1 | TRBV5-8 | . | TRBD1 | TGTGCCAGCAGAGATACCAAATCCGGGACAGCTTATGCCTACAATGAGCAGTTCTTC | CASRDTKSGTAYAYNEQFF
TRBJ2-3 | TRBV25-1 | . | TRBD2 | TGTGCCAGCAGTGAACGAAGGGGCGGGAGAACAGATACGCAGTATTTT | CASSERRGGRTDTQYF
TRBJ1-2 | TRBV28 | . | . | TGTGCCAGCAGTTCCGACAGGTCGAACTATGGCTACACCTTC | CASSSDRSNYGYTF
TRBJ2-7 | TRBV12-5 | . | TRBD2 | TGTGCTAGTGGTTTGCCACCCGGGAGGGGGGCTCCCTACGAGCAGTACTTC | CASGLPPGRGAPYEQYF
TRBJ2-1 | TRBV11-2 | . | . | TGTGCCAGCAGCTTAAGTCAGGGCTACAATGAGCAGTTCTTC | CASSLSQGYNEQFF
TRBJ1-1 | TRBV7-9 | . | . | TGTGCCAGCAGCTTTGAAAACACTGAAGCTTTCTTT | CASSFENTEAFF
TRBJ1-2 | TRBV28 | . | . | TGTGCCAGCAGTTTGTCCTTTCTGGGGGATTATGGCTACACCTTC | CASSLSFLGDYGYTF